These T cell receptor beta chains were read from a single sample in a study of blood T cells in healthy people across ages. TCRdb recomputed calls from the 5' RACE reads with MiXCR, one row per CDR3 protein. This sample carries about 1.8 million distinct CDR3 sequences, around 48% of them seen once, and the ten largest clones take less than 2.5%. The sequenced sample was blood. All receptors derive from a woman in her thirties or forties in good health. Both conserved end residues are part of each CDR3. The D gene is left open where the match is weak. Only some rows state a clone size, as once, few, many or a class for expanded clones.

clone_size: .; d_call: TRBD2; v_call: TRBV20-1; cdr3_length: 16; j_call: TRBJ2-5; cdr3_aa: CSAIRASGGGRETQYF; cdr3_nt: TGCAGTGCTATACGGGCTAGCGGGGGTGGAAGGGAGACCCAGTACTTC
clone_size: few; d_call: .; v_call: TRBV20-1; cdr3_length: 15; j_call: TRBJ2-3; cdr3_aa: CSASTGRLVTDTQYF; cdr3_nt: TGCAGTGCTAGCACAGGGCGATTAGTGACAGATACGCAGTATTTT
clone_size: .; d_call: TRBD1; v_call: TRBV27; cdr3_length: 13; j_call: TRBJ2-5; cdr3_aa: CASTRQGYNEQYF; cdr3_nt: TGTGCCAGCACGCGACAGGGCTACAATGAGCAGTACTTC
clone_size: .; d_call: TRBD1; v_call: TRBV20-1; cdr3_length: 13; j_call: TRBJ1-2; cdr3_aa: CSAYKQGARGYTF; cdr3_nt: TGCAGTGCTTACAAACAGGGGGCGCGTGGCTACACCTTC
clone_size: once; d_call: .; v_call: TRBV7-2; cdr3_length: 15; j_call: TRBJ1-6; cdr3_aa: CANSLDGSYNSPLHF; cdr3_nt: TGTGCCAACAGCTTAGACGGCTCCTATAATTCACCCCTCCACTTT
clone_size: .; d_call: .; v_call: TRBV12-3/TRBV12-4; cdr3_length: 14; j_call: TRBJ1-2; cdr3_aa: CATTLGHFNYGYTF; cdr3_nt: TGTGCCACCACCTTGGGACATTTCAACTATGGCTACACCTTC
clone_size: .; d_call: .; v_call: TRBV7-2; cdr3_length: 14; j_call: TRBJ2-7; cdr3_aa: CASSVPGPPYEQYF; cdr3_nt: TGTGCCAGCAGCGTACCAGGGCCCCCCTACGAGCAGTACTTC
clone_size: few; d_call: .; v_call: TRBV28; cdr3_length: 16; j_call: TRBJ1-2; cdr3_aa: CASSPLPGGSNYGYTF; cdr3_nt: TGTGCCAGCAGCCCCCTTCCCGGGGGATCTAACTATGGCTACACCTTC
clone_size: few; d_call: TRBD2; v_call: TRBV20-1; cdr3_length: 15; j_call: TRBJ2-3; cdr3_aa: CSALSSGGRTDTQYF; cdr3_nt: TGCAGTGCTCTCTCTAGCGGGGGCCGCACAGATACGCAGTATTTT
clone_size: few; d_call: .; v_call: TRBV12-3/TRBV12-4; cdr3_length: 14; j_call: TRBJ1-1; cdr3_aa: CASSYVPENTEAFF; cdr3_nt: TGTGCCAGCAGTTACGTACCCGAGAACACTGAAGCTTTCTTT
clone_size: few; d_call: .; v_call: TRBV5-1; cdr3_length: 14; j_call: TRBJ2-1; cdr3_aa: CASSSQSVSLEQFF; cdr3_nt: TGCGCCAGCAGTTCCCAGTCGGTTAGTCTTGAGCAGTTCTTC
clone_size: few; d_call: .; v_call: TRBV11-2; cdr3_length: 15; j_call: TRBJ2-7; cdr3_aa: CASSLEGFGVYEQYF; cdr3_nt: TGTGCCAGCAGCTTAGAAGGGTTCGGAGTCTACGAGCAGTACTTC
clone_size: once; d_call: .; v_call: TRBV4-2; cdr3_length: 16; j_call: TRBJ2-1; cdr3_aa: CASSPSGAGFNNEQFF; cdr3_nt: TGTGCCAGCAGCCCGTCCGGGGCAGGTTTTAACAATGAGCAGTTCTTC
clone_size: few; d_call: .; v_call: TRBV29-1; cdr3_length: 15; j_call: TRBJ2-1; cdr3_aa: CSVEESGSSYNERFF; cdr3_nt: TGCAGCGTTGAAGAGTCCGGGAGCTCTTACAATGAGCGGTTCTTC
clone_size: .; d_call: .; v_call: TRBV13; cdr3_length: 14; j_call: TRBJ2-7; cdr3_aa: CACSLGSQFHEQYF; cdr3_nt: TGTGCCTGCAGCTTAGGCTCCCAGTTCCACGAGCAGTACTTC
clone_size: .; d_call: .; v_call: TRBV5-1; cdr3_length: 16; j_call: TRBJ1-2; cdr3_aa: CASSFGGSVPNYGYTF; cdr3_nt: TGCGCCAGCAGCTTCGGAGGGAGTGTACCTAACTATGGCTACACCTTC
clone_size: few; d_call: .; v_call: TRBV6-2/TRBV6-3; cdr3_length: 14; j_call: TRBJ2-1; cdr3_aa: CASSHSGWYNEQFF; cdr3_nt: TGTGCCAGCAGTCATAGCGGTTGGTACAATGAGCAGTTCTTC
clone_size: few; d_call: .; v_call: TRBV10-3; cdr3_length: 16; j_call: TRBJ2-3; cdr3_aa: CAISESRGGVADTQYF; cdr3_nt: TGTGCCATCAGTGAGTCGCGCGGAGGGGTGGCAGATACGCAGTATTTT
clone_size: few; d_call: .; v_call: TRBV12-3/TRBV12-4; cdr3_length: 19; j_call: TRBJ2-1; cdr3_aa: CASRPWGQFLRDNHNEQFF; cdr3_nt: TGTGCCAGCAGGCCCTGGGGACAGTTTTTGCGGGACAACCACAATGAGCAGTTCTTC
clone_size: .; d_call: .; v_call: TRBV7-2; cdr3_length: 13; j_call: TRBJ1-1; cdr3_aa: CASSTRQGAGTFF; cdr3_nt: TGTGCCAGCAGCACACGACAAGGGGCGGGAACTTTCTTT
clone_size: once; d_call: TRBD2; v_call: TRBV4-2; cdr3_length: 17; j_call: TRBJ2-1; cdr3_aa: CASSQDGSGGFYNEQFF; cdr3_nt: TGTGCCAGCAGCCAAGATGGTAGCGGGGGGTTTTACAATGAGCAGTTCTTC
clone_size: .; d_call: .; v_call: TRBV4-3; cdr3_length: 14; j_call: TRBJ2-7; cdr3_aa: CASSQEAGPYERYF; cdr3_nt: TGCGCCAGCAGCCAAGAGGCGGGACCCTACGAGCGGTACTTC
clone_size: .; d_call: .; v_call: TRBV6-2/TRBV6-3; cdr3_length: 18; j_call: TRBJ2-6; cdr3_aa: CASSPIPTVIGGANVLTF; cdr3_nt: TGTGCCAGCAGCCCTATACCGACCGTAATCGGAGGGGCCAACGTCCTGACTTTC
clone_size: .; d_call: TRBD2; v_call: TRBV7-8; cdr3_length: 15; j_call: TRBJ2-1; cdr3_aa: CASSLVAGGQVEQFF; cdr3_nt: TGTGCCAGCAGCTTAGTGGCGGGGGGGCAAGTTGAGCAGTTCTTC
clone_size: few; d_call: TRBD1; v_call: TRBV6-5; cdr3_length: 14; j_call: TRBJ2-5; cdr3_aa: CASRTLTGKETQYF; cdr3_nt: TGTGCCAGCAGAACTCTGACAGGGAAAGAGACCCAGTACTTC
clone_size: .; d_call: .; v_call: TRBV6-6; cdr3_length: 14; j_call: TRBJ1-1; cdr3_aa: CASNHWVERTEAFF; cdr3_nt: TGTGCCAGCAACCATTGGGTGGAGAGAACTGAAGCTTTCTTT
clone_size: few; d_call: .; v_call: TRBV28; cdr3_length: 15; j_call: TRBJ2-5; cdr3_aa: CASSPFMDSPRTQYF; cdr3_nt: TGTGCCAGCAGTCCCTTTATGGACAGCCCTAGGACCCAGTACTTC
clone_size: .; d_call: TRBD2; v_call: TRBV4-1; cdr3_length: 16; j_call: TRBJ2-7; cdr3_aa: CASSASPGGGPHEQYF; cdr3_nt: TGCGCCAGCAGCGCCTCACCGGGCGGGGGGCCCCACGAGCAGTACTTC
clone_size: .; d_call: .; v_call: TRBV5-1; cdr3_length: 15; j_call: TRBJ2-4; cdr3_aa: CASSLEGARRGEQYF; cdr3_nt: TGCGCCAGCAGCTTAGAGGGGGCACGGCGGGGTGAGCAGTACTTC
clone_size: few; d_call: TRBD1; v_call: TRBV24-1; cdr3_length: 14; j_call: TRBJ2-5; cdr3_aa: CATMQGGLGETQYF; cdr3_nt: TGTGCCACCATGCAAGGGGGCTTGGGAGAGACCCAGTACTTC
clone_size: .; d_call: .; v_call: TRBV5-1; cdr3_length: 14; j_call: TRBJ2-5; cdr3_aa: CASSLDRAAQTQYF; cdr3_nt: TGCGCCAGCAGCTTGGACAGGGCGGCACAGACCCAGTACTTC
clone_size: .; d_call: TRBD1; v_call: TRBV7-8; cdr3_length: 15; j_call: TRBJ1-2; cdr3_aa: CASSTHRGANYGYTF; cdr3_nt: TGTGCCAGCAGCACCCACAGGGGGGCTAACTATGGCTACACCTTC
clone_size: once; d_call: TRBD1; v_call: TRBV27; cdr3_length: 16; j_call: TRBJ2-4; cdr3_aa: CASSLYQDRIPYEQYF; cdr3_nt: TGTGCCAGCAGTTTATACCAGGACAGGATTCCCTATGAGCAGTACTTC
clone_size: few; d_call: TRBD1; v_call: TRBV13; cdr3_length: 14; j_call: TRBJ2-7; cdr3_aa: CASSFGTGGDEQYF; cdr3_nt: TGTGCCAGCAGCTTCGGGACAGGGGGCGACGAGCAGTACTTC
clone_size: few; d_call: .; v_call: TRBV6-5; cdr3_length: 16; j_call: TRBJ2-7; cdr3_aa: CASSYQDPALGYEQYF; cdr3_nt: TGTGCCAGCAGTTATCAGGACCCAGCTTTGGGCTACGAGCAGTACTTC
clone_size: .; d_call: TRBD1; v_call: TRBV5-1; cdr3_length: 16; j_call: TRBJ2-5; cdr3_aa: CASSSTGAVGQETQYF; cdr3_nt: TGCGCCAGCAGCAGTACAGGGGCCGTGGGGCAAGAGACCCAGTACTTC
clone_size: .; d_call: TRBD2; v_call: TRBV7-2; cdr3_length: 15; j_call: TRBJ2-5; cdr3_aa: CASSLLAGSWGTQYF; cdr3_nt: TGTGCCAGCAGCCTACTAGCGGGTTCTTGGGGGACCCAGTACTTC
clone_size: .; d_call: .; v_call: TRBV15; cdr3_length: 12; j_call: TRBJ1-1; cdr3_aa: CATSHINTEAFF; cdr3_nt: TGTGCCACCAGTCACATTAACACGGAAGCTTTCTTT
clone_size: .; d_call: TRBD1; v_call: TRBV20-1; cdr3_length: 14; j_call: TRBJ2-1; cdr3_aa: CSAPSDRGGNEQFF; cdr3_nt: TGCAGTGCCCCATCTGACAGGGGTGGGAATGAGCAGTTCTTC
clone_size: .; d_call: TRBD2; v_call: TRBV5-1; cdr3_length: 17; j_call: TRBJ2-4; cdr3_aa: CASSLVSSGAAKNIQYF; cdr3_nt: TGCGCCAGCAGCTTGGTTTCTAGCGGGGCAGCCAAAAACATTCAGTACTTC
clone_size: few; d_call: TRBD2; v_call: TRBV6-1; cdr3_length: 13; j_call: TRBJ2-1; cdr3_aa: CASLAGSYNEQFF; cdr3_nt: TGTGCCAGCCTAGCGGGCTCCTACAATGAGCAGTTCTTC
clone_size: .; d_call: .; v_call: TRBV24-1; cdr3_length: 14; j_call: TRBJ2-5; cdr3_aa: CATSDGQAQETQYF; cdr3_nt: TGTGCCACCAGTGATGGGCAAGCACAAGAGACCCAGTACTTC
clone_size: few; d_call: TRBD1; v_call: TRBV20-1; cdr3_length: 14; j_call: TRBJ2-7; cdr3_aa: CSASRGQGAYEQYF; cdr3_nt: TGCAGTGCTAGTCGTGGACAGGGGGCCTACGAGCAGTACTTC
clone_size: few; d_call: .; v_call: TRBV2; cdr3_length: 15; j_call: TRBJ2-6; cdr3_aa: CASSEWLSGANVLTF; cdr3_nt: TGTGCCAGCAGTGAATGGCTCTCTGGGGCCAACGTCCTGACTTTC
clone_size: few; d_call: TRBD2; v_call: TRBV29-1; cdr3_length: 16; j_call: TRBJ2-1; cdr3_aa: CSVERLAGPRNNEQFF; cdr3_nt: TGCAGCGTTGAGAGGCTAGCGGGGCCAAGAAACAATGAGCAGTTCTTC
clone_size: .; d_call: .; v_call: TRBV7-2; cdr3_length: 13; j_call: TRBJ2-1; cdr3_aa: CASSTGQNNEQFF; cdr3_nt: TGTGCCAGCAGCACAGGACAGAACAATGAGCAGTTCTTC
clone_size: .; d_call: TRBD1; v_call: TRBV7-2; cdr3_length: 17; j_call: TRBJ1-1; cdr3_aa: CASSSRGQGSLNTEAFF; cdr3_nt: TGTGCCAGCAGCTCCCGGGGACAGGGGTCGCTGAACACTGAAGCTTTCTTT
clone_size: .; d_call: TRBD1; v_call: TRBV6-5; cdr3_length: 14; j_call: TRBJ1-2; cdr3_aa: CASSTDRGRRGYTF; cdr3_nt: TGTGCCAGCAGTACCGACAGGGGGAGGCGAGGCTACACCTTC
clone_size: .; d_call: TRBD1; v_call: TRBV4-3; cdr3_length: 21; j_call: TRBJ2-6; cdr3_aa: CASSQEGVRGTGGAWANVLTF; cdr3_nt: TGCGCCAGCAGCCAAGAGGGGGTGAGAGGAACAGGGGGCGCTTGGGCCAACGTCCTGACTTTC
clone_size: .; d_call: .; v_call: TRBV27; cdr3_length: 14; j_call: TRBJ1-2; cdr3_aa: CASSAAGEQYGYTF; cdr3_nt: TGTGCCAGCAGTGCAGCAGGGGAGCAATATGGCTACACCTTC
clone_size: .; d_call: .; v_call: TRBV10-3; cdr3_length: 14; j_call: TRBJ2-1; cdr3_aa: CAINRESSYNEQFF; cdr3_nt: TGTGCCATAAACAGGGAAAGCTCCTACAATGAGCAGTTCTTC
clone_size: .; d_call: TRBD1; v_call: TRBV6-6; cdr3_length: 16; j_call: TRBJ2-7; cdr3_aa: CASSSTDRGDTYEQYF; cdr3_nt: TGTGCCAGCAGTTCAACGGACAGGGGTGATACCTACGAGCAGTACTTC
clone_size: few; d_call: TRBD1; v_call: TRBV20-1; cdr3_length: 12; j_call: TRBJ2-3; cdr3_aa: CRAKGGRDTQYF; cdr3_nt: TGCAGGGCTAAAGGGGGCCGAGATACGCAGTATTTT
clone_size: .; d_call: .; v_call: TRBV27; cdr3_length: 12; j_call: TRBJ2-1; cdr3_aa: CASIFGLNEQFF; cdr3_nt: TGTGCCAGCATTTTCGGGCTCAATGAGCAGTTCTTC
clone_size: .; d_call: TRBD2; v_call: TRBV29-1; cdr3_length: 17; j_call: TRBJ2-1; cdr3_aa: CSVDPSGGTSSYNEQFF; cdr3_nt: TGCAGCGTTGATCCTAGCGGGGGGACAAGCTCCTACAATGAGCAGTTCTTC
clone_size: few; d_call: .; v_call: TRBV20-1; cdr3_length: 11; j_call: TRBJ2-1; cdr3_aa: CSARGFSEQFF; cdr3_nt: TGCAGTGCTAGAGGGTTTTCTGAGCAGTTCTTC
clone_size: .; d_call: TRBD1; v_call: TRBV13; cdr3_length: 14; j_call: TRBJ1-4; cdr3_aa: CASSLQGASEKLFF; cdr3_nt: TGTGCCAGCAGCTTACAGGGGGCGAGCGAAAAACTGTTTTTT
clone_size: .; d_call: TRBD2; v_call: TRBV6-5; cdr3_length: 14; j_call: TRBJ2-1; cdr3_aa: CASGAGGPSNEQFF; cdr3_nt: TGTGCCAGCGGAGCGGGGGGGCCCTCCAATGAGCAGTTCTTC
clone_size: .; d_call: .; v_call: TRBV6-6; cdr3_length: 13; j_call: TRBJ2-3; cdr3_aa: CASSDLPPDTQYF; cdr3_nt: TGTGCCAGCAGTGACTTGCCACCAGATACGCAGTATTTT